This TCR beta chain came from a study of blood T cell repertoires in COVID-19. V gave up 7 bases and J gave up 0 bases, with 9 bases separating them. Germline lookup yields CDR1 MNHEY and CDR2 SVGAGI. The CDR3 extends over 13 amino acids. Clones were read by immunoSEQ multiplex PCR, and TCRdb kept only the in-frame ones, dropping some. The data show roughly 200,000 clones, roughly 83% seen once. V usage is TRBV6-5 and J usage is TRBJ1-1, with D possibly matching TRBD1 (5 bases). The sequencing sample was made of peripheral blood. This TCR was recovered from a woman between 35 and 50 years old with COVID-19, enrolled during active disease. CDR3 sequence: CASKETVNTEAFF. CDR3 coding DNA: TGTGCCAGCAAGGAGACAGTGAACACTGAAGCTTTCTTT.